Below, one T cell receptor (beta chain) is given with its context. This clone was detected only once. This receptor's antigen is unknown. The junction differs from germline at one of its ends, possibly a read error. The sample belongs to a study of CD8+ T cells in alopecia areata (dated by TCRdb to 2017 to 2018). Notes on the research overall: Treated patients were enrolled in an open-label pilot trial of oral tofacitinib at 5 to 10 mg twice daily for moderate-to-severe alopecia areata. Patients received tofacitinib for 6 to 18 months and were then followed off drug for 6 months to check for delayed response and recurrence. Disease severity in treated patients was measured with the SALT score, which quantifies the percentage of affected scalp surface area. To study T cell clonal expansion in alopecia areata, the researchers applied high-throughput TCRbeta sequencing to both the C3H/HeJ mouse model and human patients. Scalp tissue and sorted CD4+ and CD8+ peripheral blood T cells from patchy and totalis/universalis alopecia areata patients and from healthy controls were covered by human TCRbeta sequencing. Tofacitinib-treated patients had biopsies at baseline and at 4 and 24 weeks of treatment, with a later scalp biopsy in several patients. Clonality in the scalp was compared among normal scalp (n=4), patchy alopecia areata scalp (n=8), and alopecia totalis/universalis scalp (n=8). RNA came from the PAXgene miRNA kit for fixed scalp, the miRNeasy kit for PBMCs, and the RNeasy kit for mouse skin. Amplification of TCRbeta CDR3 regions was done by immunoSEQ multiplex PCR using 35 Vbeta forward primers and 13 Jbeta reverse primers. General findings and caveats noted by the study authors: Because the treated cohort was small and had only one nonresponder, larger studies are needed to examine links between baseline CD8+ expansion and response. Compared with normal scalp, lesional scalp had higher clonality and more expanded CD8+ clones, particularly in alopecia totalis/universalis, a pattern that suggests antigenic drive. During tofacitinib treatment, many expanded lesional clones remained in scalp and blood, and this persistence may partly explain relapse after treatment is stopped. Tofacitinib significantly decreased scalp clonality and the number of expanded CD8+ clones among the top 100 scalp clones. Compared with mice, TCR sequences shared between patients were less clear, possibly partly because of HLA diversity across the patient population. Unlike mouse skin, where gammadelta T cells dominate, normal human skin contains resident alphabeta T cells that get sequenced too, which complicates analysis of the scalp TCR repertoire.

According to the study, the label for this sample's time point signals: roughly 26 weeks on oral tofacitinib. Read against the paper, the sample's treatment or condition label means: oral pan-JAK inhibitor, 5-10 mg twice daily. Lesional scalp punch biopsies and peripheral blood were obtained from alopecia areata patients. PBMCs were isolated by density centrifugation and stained for CD3, CD4 and CD8, after which CD4+ and CD8+ T cells were sorted on a FACSAria. Library generation was performed with the immunoSEQ multiplex PCR assay. To provide template for TCR sequencing, every sample had RNA extracted and reverse transcribed into cDNA. First-strand cDNA was synthesized using SuperScript III with a 2:1 mix of oligo-dT and random hexamers. A synthetic immune receptor repertoire was used to gauge amplification bias, and whatever bias remained was removed computationally. From the authors' description of their analysis: Raw reads were preprocessed to remove errors, and CDR3 was defined by IMGT conventions from the conserved cysteine to phenylalanine. Clonality was calculated as 1 minus Shannon entropy normalized by log2 of the number of productive unique TCRs. Whether each scalp clone was CD4 or CD8 was inferred by checking scalp TCRbeta sequences against the CD4 and CD8 repertoires from sorted blood. The clones in this table, taken by TCRdb from immuneACCESS, are in-frame only. Not every clone is retained; where verified, under half of the shortfall comes from an unresolved V gene, and the cause of the rest is unknown. From that table come the V and J calls and clone size; the DNA was used to work out D and trimming. For this sample there are 80,000 to 100,000 clones; roughly 40% appear just once. The biggest ten clones account for roughly 18% of the sample.

The cysteine opens and the phenylalanine closes a CDR3 of 16 amino acids. The read is trimmed to its CDR3 DNA, 48 bases read in frame from base 1. CDR1 SQVTM and CDR2 ANQGSEA are derived from the germline V gene. The sample in question was CD8+ T cells sorted from blood, obtained at week 24, from a patient treated with tofacitinib. The chain links TRBV29-1 with TRBJ2-1; TRBD2 lines up with 9 middle nucleotides. This clonotype originated in a human donor with alopecia areata. The sequence in DNA is TGCAGCGTTGCCTCACTAGCGGGTAGTTCCTACGATGAGCAGTTCTTC. Its amino acids are CSVASLAGSSYDEQFF.